A single sample is the source of the 25 T cell receptor beta chains below, sequenced in a study of neurological immune-mediated disorders. This sample's time point: longitudinal time-point 3. TCRdb passed the 5' RACE reads through MiXCR, listing each CDR3 protein once. The sample lists approximately 45,000 distinct CDR3 sequences; approximately 13% were seen once. Specimen: PBMCs. These receptors were collected from a man aged 30-40 years in good health.

This clonotype was seen ten or more times. The J gene is TRBJ2-1, the V gene TRBV5-6; D remains unclear. CDR3 length: 15 amino acids. Between the trimmed V and J ends, which lost 2 bases and 0 bases, there was a span of 9 bases. The germline CDR1 and CDR2 sequences are SGHDT and YYEEEE. The CDR3 loop reads CASSLTPLSYNEQFF. CDR3 sequence (DNA): TGTGCCAGCAGCTTAACTCCGCTCTCCTACAATGAGCAGTTCTTC.

This clonotype was counted a single time. A much larger clone differs by one base, so this may be a read error. In this CDR3 the conserved last residue, phenylalanine or tryptophan, is missing, so a read error is likely. This sequence joins TRBV9 and TRBJ2-1; D call uncertain. The CDR3 length is 15 residues. V lost 0 bases and J lost 3, with 10 bases in between. Germline V CDR1 and CDR2: SGDLS, YYNGEE. The CDR3 protein is CASSVDGLGYNEQFL. CDR3 DNA: TGTGCCAGCAGCGTAGACGGGCTAGGCTACAATGAGCAGTTCTTA.

This chain connects TRBV5-8 to TRBJ1-5; no clear D. Trimming took off 1 base at V and 2 bases at J, with 7 bases between the two ends. Germline V lookup: CDR1 SGHTS, CDR2 YDEGEE. This CDR3 region has 14 residues. The CDR3 region is CASSLSVGNQPQHF. CDR3 nucleotides: TGTGCCAGCAGCTTGTCCGTAGGCAATCAGCCCCAGCATTTT.

This clonotype was recorded many times. J is TRBJ1-4 and V is TRBV5-1; the match to TRBD1 covers 7 bases. CDR1 is SGHRS, CDR2 YFSETQ, per germline. The CDR3 contains 12 residues. Trimming took 4 bases from V and 12 from J; bases not matched to a gene: 6. The CDR3 DNA is TGCGCCAGCAGCCCCGACAGGGACGAACTGTTTTTT. Its protein product is CASSPDRDELFF.

This clonotype has at least ten counts. Written as DNA, the CDR3 is TGCAGTGCTAAACCGGGACTAGCGGGAGATGTTGCCAAAAACATTCAGTACTTC. It is translated as CSAKPGLAGDVAKNIQYF. V and J are TRBV20-1 and TRBJ2-4; TRBD2 agrees at 14 bases. This CDR3 is 18 amino acids long. Germline-derived CDR1 and CDR2 are DFQATT and SNEGSKA (reference sequence). V shed 4 bases, J shed 1 base, and the junction held 9 bases outside the gene matches.

The rearrangement uses TRBV11-2 and TRBJ2-5; tentatively, D is TRBD1 (5 bases). Germline CDR1 is SGHAT and CDR2 is FQNNGV. The V end lost 4 bases, the J end lost 0 bases, and 15 bases lay between the germline ends. The CDR3 runs 16 residues. The CDR3 sequence is CASSSAYGRDQETQYF. DNA for the CDR3: TGTGCCAGCAGCTCCGCTTACGGCAGGGACCAAGAGACCCAGTACTTC.

This clonotype was recorded many times. This sequence joins TRBV2 and TRBJ1-1, with D possibly being TRBD1 (6 bases). V was clipped by 2 bases and J by 1 base, with 11 bases between them. Germline-derived CDR1 and CDR2 are SNHLY and FYNNEI. The CDR3 runs 15 residues. The CDR3: CASSEMRGANTEAFF. In DNA form, the CDR3 reads TGTGCCAGCAGTGAAATGCGGGGGGCGAACACTGAAGCTTTCTTT.

This clonotype came up many times. The V call is TRBV7-9, the J call TRBJ2-7; D gene unclear. This CDR3 region has 11 residues. Germline values: CDR1 SEHNR, CDR2 FQNEAQ (reference sequence). Trimming cost V 3 bases and J 7 bases, with 7 bases left between them. The CDR3 sequence is CASSLYGEQYF. In DNA form, the CDR3 reads TGTGCCAGCAGCTTGTACGGAGAGCAGTACTTC.

The chain has TRBV29-1 and TRBJ2-3, with D possibly being TRBD1 or TRBD2 (6 bases each). The CDR3 extends over 12 amino acids. V lost 7 bases and J 3 bases, leaving 11 bases between the germline ends. Germline lookup yields CDR1 SQVTM and CDR2 ANQGSEA. The CDR3: CSGGAGTDTQYF. The CDR3 coding sequence is TGCAGCGGGGGGGCAGGGACAGATACGCAGTATTTT.

This clonotype was seen repeatedly, ten times or more. CDR3 DNA sequence: TGTGCCAGCAGCCCTATAACTGAAGCTTTCTTT. Translated: CASSPITEAFF. The chain has TRBV9 and TRBJ1-1; D unclear. CDR3 length equals 11 residues. V lost 4 bases and J 5 bases, leaving 6 bases between the germline ends. Germline V gene lookup returns CDR1 SGDLS and CDR2 YYNGEE.

Details on this clonotype: Since the CDR3 does not end with the conserved phenylalanine or tryptophan, this likely comes from a read error. The DNA is omitted, as the CDR3 cannot be located on it reliably, and the CDR3 follows TCRdb's listing. The chain carries TRBV12-3 or TRBV12-4 and TRBJ2-2. The CDR3 has 11 amino acids, counting both end residues. The chain's CDR3 is CASSHGTDQFL.

The table lists this clonotype with many counts. The rearrangement uses TRBV7-2 and TRBJ1-1, with 7 nucleotides matching TRBD1. Germline CDR1 and CDR2: SGHTA and FQGNSA. CDR3 size: 14 residues. With V trimmed by 2 bases and J by 1 base, 1 base remained unmatched. The CDR3 DNA sequence: TGTGCCAGCAGCTTACAGGGGGGGAACACTGAAGCTTTCTTT. Its translation: CASSLQGGNTEAFF.

Ten or more counts support this clonotype. The V call is TRBV4-2, the J call TRBJ2-2; TRBD1 might be the D (5 bases). CDR1 and CDR2 (germline): LGHNA, YNFKEQ. The CDR3 totals 17 residues. Trimming took 0 bases from V and 1 from J, leaving 12 bases between them. CDR3 DNA: TGTGCCAGCAGCCAAGATCGCATCGGACAGAACACCGGGGAGCTGTTTTTT. Its protein is CASSQDRIGQNTGELFF.

V usage is TRBV6-4 and J usage is TRBJ2-3; TRBD1 aligns across 7 bases. Trimming cost V 2 bases and J 3 bases; bases outside gene matches: 5. CDR3 length: 15 amino acids. Germline CDR1 reads MRHNA; CDR2 reads SNTAGT. The DNA for the CDR3 is TGTGCCAGCAGTGACGGGACAGTTGATACAGATACGCAGTATTTT. Its translation: CASSDGTVDTDTQYF.

The V and J genes are TRBV5-1 and TRBJ2-7; 9 bases are a match to TRBD1. Per the germline V gene, CDR1 is SGHRS and CDR2 is YFSETQ. The CDR3 sequence is 15 residues long. V dropped 3 bases and J dropped 0; count of bases not matched to a gene: 4. CDR3 sequence reads: CASSSGQGSSYEQYF. CDR3 DNA sequence: TGCGCCAGCAGCTCCGGACAGGGGAGCTCCTACGAGCAGTACTTC.

For this clonotype: The DNA is omitted, as the CDR3 cannot be located on it reliably, and the CDR3 follows TCRdb's listing. This chain joins TRBV20-1 and TRBJ2-1; the table calls TRBD1, which could not be checked here. The CDR3 adds up to 12 amino acids, both ends counted. CDR1 is DFQATT, CDR2 SNEGSKA, per germline (reference sequence). Here the CDR3 reads CSTSGAYNEQFF.

This clonotype was found many times. This sequence joins TRBV4-1 and TRBJ1-4; no firm D call. The CDR3 consists of 16 residues. Germline lookup yields CDR1 MGHRA and CDR2 YSYEKL. Between the trimmed V and J ends, which lost 0 bases and 0 bases, there was a span of 8 bases. This CDR3 is CASSQDVGATNEKLFF. The CDR3 coding sequence is TGCGCCAGCAGCCAAGATGTGGGTGCAACTAATGAAAAACTGTTTTTT.

This clonotype occurred a few times. The V gene is TRBV7-6, the J gene TRBJ2-3; maybe TRBD1 (6 bases). This CDR3 contains 13 residues. V was clipped by 5 bases and J by 14 bases, with 20 bases between them. CDR1 is SGHVS, CDR2 FNYEAQ, per germline. CDR3 residues: CASSVTDSAYPYF. The CDR3 DNA reads as TGTGCCAGCAGCGTGACGGACAGCGCCTACCCGTATTTT.

This clonotype was seen repeatedly, ten times or more. The rearrangement uses TRBV5-1 and TRBJ2-3; 8 positions match TRBD2. The CDR3 has 18 residues. V shed 1 base, J shed 6 bases, and the junction held 16 bases outside the gene matches. Germline V gene sequence: CDR1 SGHRS, CDR2 YFSETQ. The CDR3 bases are TGCGCCAGCAGCTTGCGAACGGGAGGGCCCAACCGGGAGGATACGCAGTATTTT. Its translation: CASSLRTGGPNREDTQYF.

This clonotype was detected only once. The germline gene is not matched at one end of the junction; a read error may be the cause. The rearrangement uses TRBV7-3 and TRBJ2-7, with D uncertain. There are 14 residues in the CDR3. Germline CDR1 SGHTA, CDR2 FQGTGA. The CDR3 spells CASSPTRTTYERYF. The CDR3 DNA follows: TGTGCCAGCAGCCCCACACGGACCACCTACGAGCGGTACTTC.

There are many counts of this clonotype. The genes are TRBV29-1 and TRBJ2-7, with D possibly being TRBD1 (7 bases). CDR1 is SQVTM and CDR2 is ANQGSEA in the germline V gene. This CDR3 spans 18 amino acids. Trimming cost V 6 bases and J 3 bases, with 30 bases left between them. CDR3 in amino acids: CSVGSGGGGAIVSYEQYF. The CDR3 DNA sequence: TGCAGCGTCGGGTCTGGAGGAGGGGGCGCGATAGTTAGCTACGAGCAGTACTTC.

This clonotype was found many times. J is TRBJ2-2 and V is TRBV20-1; D is uncertain. The CDR3 loop spans 15 amino acids. Trimming took off 0 bases at V and 0 bases at J, with 8 bases between the two ends. Germline values: CDR1 DFQATT, CDR2 SNEGSKA (reference sequence). The CDR3 is CSARERRTNTGELFF. CDR3 DNA sequence: TGCAGTGCTAGAGAGCGCAGGACGAACACCGGGGAGCTGTTTTTT.

The sample holds a few counts of this clonotype. The rearrangement uses TRBV20-1 and TRBJ1-2; no firm D call. The CDR3 consists of 12 residues. Germline V lookup: CDR1 DFQATT, CDR2 SNEGSKA (reference sequence). The V end lost 6 bases, the J end lost 3 bases, and 11 bases lay between the germline ends. In nucleotides, the CDR3 is TGCAGTGCAAAGGAGGGAGACTATGGCTACACCTTC. It codes for CSAKEGDYGYTF.

This clonotype was recorded at least ten times. This rearrangement joins TRBV5-6 to TRBJ2-1; 16 nucleotides agree with TRBD2. Germline assignment: CDR1 SGHDT and CDR2 YYEEEE. The CDR3 runs to 15 residues. The J segment lost 10 bases and the V segment lost 4 bases, leaving 5 bases of the junction unmatched. In nucleotides, the CDR3 is TGTGCCAGCAGCCCCGGGACTAGCGGGAGGGCAGAGCAGTTCTTC. It translates to CASSPGTSGRAEQFF.

This clonotype was recorded at least ten times. V usage is TRBV7-2 and J usage is TRBJ2-7; 8 positions agree with TRBD2. CDR1 is SGHTA and CDR2 is FQGNSA in the germline V gene. This CDR3 spans 16 amino acids. Germline trimming cut 5 bases from V and 6 bases from J; bases unmatched to any gene: 15. CDR3 residues: CASSENYGREDGEQYF. CDR3 sequence (DNA): TGTGCCAGCAGCGAAAATTACGGGCGGGAGGATGGCGAGCAGTACTTC.